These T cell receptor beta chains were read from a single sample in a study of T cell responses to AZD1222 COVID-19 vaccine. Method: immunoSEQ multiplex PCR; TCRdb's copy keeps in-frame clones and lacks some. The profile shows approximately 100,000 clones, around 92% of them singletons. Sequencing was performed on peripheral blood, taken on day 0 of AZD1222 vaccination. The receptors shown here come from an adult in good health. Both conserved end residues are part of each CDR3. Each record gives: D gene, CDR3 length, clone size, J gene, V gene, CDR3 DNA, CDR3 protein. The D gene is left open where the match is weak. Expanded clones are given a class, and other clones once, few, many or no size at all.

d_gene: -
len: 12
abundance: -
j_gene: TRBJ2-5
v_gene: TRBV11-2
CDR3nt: TGTGCCAGCAGCTTAGATCAACGGACCCAGTACTTC
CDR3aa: CASSLDQRTQYF

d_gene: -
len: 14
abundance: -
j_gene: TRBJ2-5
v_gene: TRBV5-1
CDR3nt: TGCGCCAGCAGCTTGTATAGCCCCCAAGAGACCCAGTACTTC
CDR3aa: CASSLYSPQETQYF

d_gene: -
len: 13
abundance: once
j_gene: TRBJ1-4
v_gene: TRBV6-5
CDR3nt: TGTGCCTGTCGACCTGCAACTAATGAAAAACTGTTTTTT
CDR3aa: CACRPATNEKLFF

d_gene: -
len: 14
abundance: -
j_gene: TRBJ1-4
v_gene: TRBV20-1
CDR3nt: TGCAGTGCTAGTCCTGGGACCCCTAATGAAAAACTGTTTTTT
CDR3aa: CSASPGTPNEKLFF

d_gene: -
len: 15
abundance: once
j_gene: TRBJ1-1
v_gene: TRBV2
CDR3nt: TGTGCCAGCAGTGCAAAATTGGGGATGAACACTGAAGCTTTCTTT
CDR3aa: CASSAKLGMNTEAFF

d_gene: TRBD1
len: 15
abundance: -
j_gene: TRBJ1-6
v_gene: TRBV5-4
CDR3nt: TGTGCCAGCTCGAGAGACAGGGCCAAAAATTCACCCCTCCACTTT
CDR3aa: CASSRDRAKNSPLHF

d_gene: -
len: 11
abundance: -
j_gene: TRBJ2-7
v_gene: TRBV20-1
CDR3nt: TGCAGTGCTAGTGAGCTGTGGGAGCAGTACTTC
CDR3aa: CSASELWEQYF

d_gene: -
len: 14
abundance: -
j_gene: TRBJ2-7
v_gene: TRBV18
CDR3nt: TGTGCCAGCTCACCTGAGTATAGCTCCTACGAGCAGTACTTC
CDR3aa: CASSPEYSSYEQYF

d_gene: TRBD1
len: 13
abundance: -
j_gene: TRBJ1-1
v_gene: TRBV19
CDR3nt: TGTGCCAGTAGGATAGGACAGGGGTACGAAGCTTTCTTT
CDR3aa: CASRIGQGYEAFF

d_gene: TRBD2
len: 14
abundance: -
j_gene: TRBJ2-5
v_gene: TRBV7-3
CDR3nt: TGTGCCAGCAGCCTTACTAGCGGGAGTGAGACCCAGTACTTC
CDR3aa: CASSLTSGSETQYF

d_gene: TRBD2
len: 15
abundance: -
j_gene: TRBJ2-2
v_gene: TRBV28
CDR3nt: TGTGCCAGGAAATCTCTAGCGGTTTTCTCCGGGGAGCTGTTTTTT
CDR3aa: CARKSLAVFSGELFF

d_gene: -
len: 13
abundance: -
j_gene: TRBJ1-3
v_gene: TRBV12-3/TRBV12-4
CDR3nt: TGTGCCAGCAGTTTAGCCTCTGGAAACACCATATATTTT
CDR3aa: CASSLASGNTIYF

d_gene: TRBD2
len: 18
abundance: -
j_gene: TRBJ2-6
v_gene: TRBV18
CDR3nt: TGTGCCAGCTCACCACCCGGGAGGGGCGCGGTTGGGGCCAACGTCCTGACTTTC
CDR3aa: CASSPPGRGAVGANVLTF

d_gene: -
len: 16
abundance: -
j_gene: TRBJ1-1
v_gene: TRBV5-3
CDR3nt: TGTGCCAGAAGCAGCGACAGGAGCGCCCCGAACACTGAAGCTTTCTTT
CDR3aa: CARSSDRSAPNTEAFF

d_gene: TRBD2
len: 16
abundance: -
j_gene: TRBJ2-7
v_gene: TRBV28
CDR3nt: TGTGCCAGCAGTTCGAGCGGGGCCCAAAGCTCCTACGAGCAGTACTTC
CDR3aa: CASSSSGAQSSYEQYF

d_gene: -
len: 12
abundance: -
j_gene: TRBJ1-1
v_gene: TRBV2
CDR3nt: TGTGCCAGCAGCTCCAGGGACACTGAAGCTTTCTTT
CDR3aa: CASSSRDTEAFF

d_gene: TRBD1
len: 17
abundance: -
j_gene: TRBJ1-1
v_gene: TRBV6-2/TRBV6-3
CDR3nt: TGTGCCAGCAGTGACCCCCGGGACAGGGAGCGGAACACTGAAGCTTTCTTT
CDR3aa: CASSDPRDRERNTEAFF

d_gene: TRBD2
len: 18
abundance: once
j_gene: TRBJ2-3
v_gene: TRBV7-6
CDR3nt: TGTGCCAGCAGCTTAGTGAACTCGGGACTAGCGAAGACAGATACGCAGTATTTT
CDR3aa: CASSLVNSGLAKTDTQYF

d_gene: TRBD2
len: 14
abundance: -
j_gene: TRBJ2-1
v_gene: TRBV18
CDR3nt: TGTGCCAGCTCACCCCAGCGGGGTGACAATGAGCAGTTCTTC
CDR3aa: CASSPQRGDNEQFF

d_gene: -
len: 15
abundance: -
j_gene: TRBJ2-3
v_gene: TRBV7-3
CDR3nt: TGTGCCAGCAGCTACGGGGGCTCGGTAGGAGATACGCAGTATTTT
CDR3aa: CASSYGGSVGDTQYF

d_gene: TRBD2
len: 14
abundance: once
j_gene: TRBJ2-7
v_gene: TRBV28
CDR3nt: TGTGCCAGCAGTTTGATTTCGCGGACTAGCGAGCAGTACTTC
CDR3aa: CASSLISRTSEQYF

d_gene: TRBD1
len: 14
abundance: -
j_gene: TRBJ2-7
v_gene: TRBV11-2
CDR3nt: TGTGCCAGCAGCCTACGACAGGGGGTGAGAGAGCAGTACTTC
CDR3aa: CASSLRQGVREQYF

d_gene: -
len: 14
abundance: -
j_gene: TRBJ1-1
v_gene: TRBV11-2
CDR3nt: TGTGCCAGCAGCTCACCAGGGGTAGGAACTGAAGCTTTCTTT
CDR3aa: CASSSPGVGTEAFF

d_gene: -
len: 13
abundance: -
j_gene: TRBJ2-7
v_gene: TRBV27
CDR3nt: TGTGCCAGCAGTTTAATCTTGGGGGGCGAGCAGTACTTC
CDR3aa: CASSLILGGEQYF

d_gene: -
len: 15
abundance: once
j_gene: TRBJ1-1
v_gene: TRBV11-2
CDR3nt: TGTGCCAGCAGCTTAGTTGGCAGTTTGAACACTGAAGCTTTCTTT
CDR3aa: CASSLVGSLNTEAFF

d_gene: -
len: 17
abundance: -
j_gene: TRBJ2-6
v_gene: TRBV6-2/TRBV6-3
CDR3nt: TGTGCCAGCAGTTACGACGCCAGGGCCTCTGGGGCCAACGTCCTGACTTTC
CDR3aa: CASSYDARASGANVLTF

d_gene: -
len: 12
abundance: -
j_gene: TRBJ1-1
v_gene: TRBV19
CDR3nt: TGTGCCAGTAGTATAAGTTCAACTGAAGCTTTCTTT
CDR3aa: CASSISSTEAFF

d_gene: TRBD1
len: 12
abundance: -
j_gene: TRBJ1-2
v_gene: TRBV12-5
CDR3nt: TGTGCTAGTGGTTTGGGGGGGACAGGGCACACCTTC
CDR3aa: CASGLGGTGHTF

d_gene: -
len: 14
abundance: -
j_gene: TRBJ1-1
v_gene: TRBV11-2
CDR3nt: TGTGCCAGCAGCCCTTCCCGGGTGGTCACTGAAGCTTTCTTT
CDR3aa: CASSPSRVVTEAFF

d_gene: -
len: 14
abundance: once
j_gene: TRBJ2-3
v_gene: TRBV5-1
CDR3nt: TGCGCCAGCAGCTTGGGGGGTAGGACAGATACGCAGTATTTT
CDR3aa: CASSLGGRTDTQYF

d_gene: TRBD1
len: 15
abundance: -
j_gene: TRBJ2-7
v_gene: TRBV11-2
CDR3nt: TGTGCCAGCAGCAGGGGGGACAGGGGCTCCTACGAGCAGTACTTC
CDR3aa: CASSRGDRGSYEQYF

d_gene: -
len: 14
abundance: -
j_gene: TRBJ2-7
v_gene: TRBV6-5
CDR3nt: TGTGCCAGCAGTAAGGGTTACGGGGGACGCGAGCAGTACTTC
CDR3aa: CASSKGYGGREQYF

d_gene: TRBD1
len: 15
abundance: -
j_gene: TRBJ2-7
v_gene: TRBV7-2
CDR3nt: TGTGCCAGCAGCTTAGGGGGGACAGGGCCCTACGAGCAGTACTTC
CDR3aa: CASSLGGTGPYEQYF

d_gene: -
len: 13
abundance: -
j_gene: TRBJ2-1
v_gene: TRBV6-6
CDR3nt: TGTGCCAGCAGTTACCGCTCGGCCGATGAGCAGTTCTTC
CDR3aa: CASSYRSADEQFF

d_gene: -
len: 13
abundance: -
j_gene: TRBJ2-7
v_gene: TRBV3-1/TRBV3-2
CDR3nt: TGTGCCAGCAGCCAAGGCTTACTAGGCGAGCAGTACTTC
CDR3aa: CASSQGLLGEQYF

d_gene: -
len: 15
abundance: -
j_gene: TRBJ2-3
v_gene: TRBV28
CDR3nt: TGTGCCAGCAGTCCGTCCGGGACCCCGCGAGATACGCAGTATTTT
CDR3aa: CASSPSGTPRDTQYF

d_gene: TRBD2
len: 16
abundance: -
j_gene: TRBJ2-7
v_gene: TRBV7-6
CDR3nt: TGTGCCAGCAGCTTAGCAGGGACTAGCGGAGCCTACGAGCAGTACTTC
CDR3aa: CASSLAGTSGAYEQYF

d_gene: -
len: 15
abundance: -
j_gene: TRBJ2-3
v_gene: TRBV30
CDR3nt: TGTGCCTGGAGTTCAGGGCTAGCGATCACAGATACGCAGTATTTT
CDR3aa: CAWSSGLAITDTQYF

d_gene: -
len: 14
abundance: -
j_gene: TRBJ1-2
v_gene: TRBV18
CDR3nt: TGTGCCAGCTCACCCGGTGCAGGGAACTATGGCTACACCTTC
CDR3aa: CASSPGAGNYGYTF

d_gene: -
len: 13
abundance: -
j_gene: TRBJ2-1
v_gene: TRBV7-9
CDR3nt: TGTGCCAGCAGCTTAGCGGGGAGCTATCAGCAGTTCTTC
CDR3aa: CASSLAGSYQQFF

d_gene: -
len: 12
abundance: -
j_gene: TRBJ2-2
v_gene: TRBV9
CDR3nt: TGTGCCAGCACCAGGGCCCCCGGGGAGCTGTTTTTT
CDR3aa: CASTRAPGELFF

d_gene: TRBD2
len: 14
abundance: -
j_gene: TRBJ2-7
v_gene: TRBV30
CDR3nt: TGTGCCTGGAGTCTCGCTAGCGGGCGCAACGAGCAGTACTTC
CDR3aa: CAWSLASGRNEQYF

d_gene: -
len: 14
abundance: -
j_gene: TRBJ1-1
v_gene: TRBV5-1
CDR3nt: TGCGCCAGCAGCCCTACAAGGGTAGGTACTGAAGCTTTCTTT
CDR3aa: CASSPTRVGTEAFF

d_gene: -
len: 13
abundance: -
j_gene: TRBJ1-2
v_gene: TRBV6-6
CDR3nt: TGTGCCAGCAGCCTGACAACTAACTATGGCTACACCTTC
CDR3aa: CASSLTTNYGYTF

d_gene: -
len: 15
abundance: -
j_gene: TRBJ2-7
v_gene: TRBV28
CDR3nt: TGTGCCAGCAGTTCCCGGGACAATACTGGGTGGAAGCAGTACTTC
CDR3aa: CASSSRDNTGWKQYF

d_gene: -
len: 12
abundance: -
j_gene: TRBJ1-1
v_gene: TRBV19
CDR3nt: TGTGCCAGTAGTGGGGATAACACTGAAGCTTTCTTT
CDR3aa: CASSGDNTEAFF

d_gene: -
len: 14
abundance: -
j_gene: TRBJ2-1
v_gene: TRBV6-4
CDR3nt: TGTGCCAGCAGCCCTCAGAGCTCCTACAATGAGCAGTTCTTC
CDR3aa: CASSPQSSYNEQFF

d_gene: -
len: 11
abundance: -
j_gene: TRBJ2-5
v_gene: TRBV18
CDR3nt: TGTGCCAGCTCACTACAAGAGACCCAGTACTTC
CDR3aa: CASSLQETQYF

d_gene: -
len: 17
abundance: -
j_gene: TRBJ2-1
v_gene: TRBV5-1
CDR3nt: TGCGCCAGCAGCGATGGGACGGCCCTTGCCTCCTACAATGAGCAGTTCTTC
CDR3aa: CASSDGTALASYNEQFF

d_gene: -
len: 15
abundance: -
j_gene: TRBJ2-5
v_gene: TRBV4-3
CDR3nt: TGCGCCAGCAGCCAGGCCCTCGGAGCGCAAGAGACCCAGTACTTC
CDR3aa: CASSQALGAQETQYF

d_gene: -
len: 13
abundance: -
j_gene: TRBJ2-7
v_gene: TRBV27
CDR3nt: TGTGCCAGCAGTTGGCAGGAATCCTACGAGCAGTACTTC
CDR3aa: CASSWQESYEQYF

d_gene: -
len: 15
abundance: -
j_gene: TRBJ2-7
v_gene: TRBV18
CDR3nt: TGTGCCAGCTCACCAAACCAGGGGATTACCTACGAGCAGTACTTC
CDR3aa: CASSPNQGITYEQYF

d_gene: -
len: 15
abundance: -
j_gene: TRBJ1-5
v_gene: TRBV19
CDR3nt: TGTGCCAGTAGTACGACGGTTGATAGCAATCAGCCCCAGCATTTT
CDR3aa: CASSTTVDSNQPQHF

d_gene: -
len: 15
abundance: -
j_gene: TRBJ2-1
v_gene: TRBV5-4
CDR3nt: TGTGCCAGCAGCTTGGGACCCGAGTCCCATAATGAGCAGTTCTTC
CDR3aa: CASSLGPESHNEQFF

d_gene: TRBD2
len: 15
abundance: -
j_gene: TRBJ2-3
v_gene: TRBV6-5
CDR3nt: TGTGCCAGCAGACGGACTAGCGGATTCACAGATACGCAGTATTTT
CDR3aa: CASRRTSGFTDTQYF

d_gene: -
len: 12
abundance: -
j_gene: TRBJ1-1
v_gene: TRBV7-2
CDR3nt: TGTGCCAGCAGCTATTTAGGCCGGGGAGCTTTCTTT
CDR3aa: CASSYLGRGAFF

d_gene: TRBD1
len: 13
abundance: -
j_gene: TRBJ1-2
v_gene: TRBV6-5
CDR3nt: TGTGCCAGCAGTTCGGGACAGGTGAGGGGCTACACCTTC
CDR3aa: CASSSGQVRGYTF

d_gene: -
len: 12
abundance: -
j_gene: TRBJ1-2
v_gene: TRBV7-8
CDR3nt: TGTGCCAGCAGCACCCGATCCTATGGCTACACCTTC
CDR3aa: CASSTRSYGYTF

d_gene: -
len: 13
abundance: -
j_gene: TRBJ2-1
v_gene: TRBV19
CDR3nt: TGTGCCAGTAGTATAGGGCGGGACAATGAGCAGTTCTTC
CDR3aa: CASSIGRDNEQFF

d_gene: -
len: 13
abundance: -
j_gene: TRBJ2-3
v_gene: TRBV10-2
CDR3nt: TGCGCCAGCACCCTATTCGGCACAGATACGCAGTATTTT
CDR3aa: CASTLFGTDTQYF